This T cell receptor (beta chain) is drawn from a study of blood T cell repertoires in COVID-19. Study-wide background: Material from acute and convalescent COVID-19 was sourced from the United States, Italy and Spain. PBMCs, B-cell-depleted T cells, or T cells provided the cDNA or gDNA that made up the material.

As originally analysed: Reference gene primer amplification yielded estimated nucleated cell counts. Assay used: immunoSEQ multiplex PCR; TCRdb lists only in-frame clones, some missing. V, J and clone size derive from that table, while D and trimming were established from the DNA sequence. Altogether some 140,000 clones are present, approximately 83% being singletons, with the ten largest covering 29%. Germline CDR1 reads MDHEN; CDR2 reads SYDVKM. Trimming took off 6 bases at V and 9 bases at J, with 21 bases between the two ends. There are 14 residues in the CDR3. The genes are TRBV28 and TRBJ2-7, with D possibly matching TRBD2 (6 bases). This clonotype was sampled from a woman between 55 and 75 years old with acute or convalescent COVID-19. Material for sequencing was peripheral blood. In DNA form, the CDR3 reads TGTGCCAGCAGCTCGGGGGACGCGCGCATCGTGCAGTACTTC. Its protein is CASSSGDARIVQYF.